Listed below are T cell receptor beta chains from one sample, sequenced in a study of cytomegalovirus exposure and HLA in healthy donors. Assay: immunoSEQ multiplex PCR; the TCRdb copy retains only in-frame clones and omits some. The table includes roughly 130,000 clones, about 74% detected once. Specimen: PBMCs. The source is a man aged 18 to 30 in good health and CMV-seropositive. Both conserved end residues are part of each CDR3. The D gene is left open where the match is weak. Clone size is shown for a subset of rows, as once, few, many or a class of expanded clone.

j_call | v_call | d_call | clone_size | cdr3_nt | cdr3_aa
TRBJ2-2 | TRBV18 | TRBD2 | few | TGTGCCACCCCGGCGGGGGAAACCGGGGAGCTGTTTTTT | CATPAGETGELFF
TRBJ2-7 | TRBV7-6 | - | few | TGTGCCAGCAGCTTAGGCCCCGACAGTCCCTACGAGCAGTACTTC | CASSLGPDSPYEQYF
TRBJ1-2 | TRBV7-3 | - | - | TGTGCCAGCAGCTTAGACACCAACTATGGCTACACCTTC | CASSLDTNYGYTF
TRBJ2-6 | TRBV5-4 | - | - | TGTGCCAGCAGCTTGGACAGTTCTGGGGCCAACGTCCTGACTTTC | CASSLDSSGANVLTF
TRBJ1-2 | TRBV7-9 | - | once | TGTGCCAGCAGCCCGGGACAAGCCACGGGCTATGGCTACACCTTC | CASSPGQATGYGYTF
TRBJ2-2 | TRBV6-1 | TRBD2 | - | TGTGCCAGCGCTGGGACGGGGGGGTACACCGGGGAGCTGTTTTTT | CASAGTGGYTGELFF
TRBJ2-6 | TRBV5-1 | - | - | TGCGCCAGCAGCTTCGGGAGCTCTGGGGCCAACGTCCTGACTTTC | CASSFGSSGANVLTF
TRBJ2-2 | TRBV9 | - | few | TGTGCCAGCAGCGCACAGGGATTAGGGGGGGAGCTGTTTTTT | CASSAQGLGGELFF
TRBJ2-7 | TRBV7-2 | TRBD1 | - | TGTGCCAGCAGCGCCCAGACAGGGATAATGGACGAGCAGTACTTC | CASSAQTGIMDEQYF
TRBJ2-7 | TRBV7-8 | - | few | TGTGCCAGCAGCCCCCCGACAGGTACCTACGAGCAGTACTTC | CASSPPTGTYEQYF
TRBJ1-1 | TRBV6-4 | - | - | TGTGCCAGCAGCGGACAGATCAACACTGAAGCTTTCTTT | CASSGQINTEAFF
TRBJ1-1 | TRBV19 | - | few | TGTGCCAGTAGCCAGGGATTGAACACTGAAGCTTTCTTT | CASSQGLNTEAFF
TRBJ1-6 | TRBV13 | - | - | TGTGCCAGCAGCTTAGCCGGGGGATCACCCCTCCACTTT | CASSLAGGSPLHF
TRBJ2-3 | TRBV5-1 | - | - | TGCGCCAGCAGCTCCTTACAGAAAGCTAGCACAGATACGCAGTATTTT | CASSSLQKASTDTQYF
TRBJ2-5 | TRBV27 | - | - | TGTGCCAGCAGTTACCTGCCGGGACTCCAAGGGACCCAGTACTTC | CASSYLPGLQGTQYF
TRBJ1-2 | TRBV10-1 | - | - | TGCGCCAGCAGCTCCGGGACACTCTATGGCTACACCTTC | CASSSGTLYGYTF
TRBJ1-1 | TRBV20-1 | - | once | TGCAGTGCTAGGGCACCTTCAGGGGCTTTCTTT | CSARAPSGAFF
TRBJ2-7 | TRBV2 | TRBD1 | - | TGTGCCAGCAGCCTCCGGGACAGATATTTGCCCTACGAGCAGTACTTC | CASSLRDRYLPYEQYF
TRBJ1-3 | TRBV7-2 | - | once | TGTGCCAGCACCTTGGGCAGCCTGCCAGGAAACACCATATATTTT | CASTLGSLPGNTIYF
TRBJ2-2 | TRBV7-2 | - | - | TGTGCCAGCAGCTTAGACGGGGTTAAACAGGGGGAGCTGTTTTTT | CASSLDGVKQGELFF
TRBJ2-7 | TRBV7-2 | TRBD2 | once | TGTGCCAGCAGCTTAAAGGGACTAGCGGGATCGTACGAGCAGTACTTC | CASSLKGLAGSYEQYF
TRBJ2-7 | TRBV6-5 | - | - | TGTGCCAGCAGGGCGGAGGTTCCCTCCTACGAGCAGTACTTC | CASRAEVPSYEQYF
TRBJ2-7 | TRBV5-6 | TRBD2 | - | TGTGCCAGCAGTGTTTCGGGAGGCACCTACGAGCAGTACTTC | CASSVSGGTYEQYF
TRBJ2-2 | TRBV5-1 | TRBD1 | - | TGCGCCAGCAGCTTGAGGGACAGGGCGAACACCGGGGAGCTGTTTTTT | CASSLRDRANTGELFF
TRBJ1-4 | TRBV18 | - | - | TGTGCCAGCTCACGGGGCAGGCTGCATGAAAAACTGTTTTTT | CASSRGRLHEKLFF
TRBJ1-3 | TRBV15 | - | - | TGTGCCACCAGCAGGTTTACTGGAAACACCATATATTTT | CATSRFTGNTIYF
TRBJ1-5 | TRBV19 | TRBD1 | - | TGTGCCAGTAGCGACAGGGGGAGAGGGAAGCAGCCCCAGCATTTT | CASSDRGRGKQPQHF
TRBJ2-2 | TRBV27 | - | - | TGTGCCAGCAGTTTAGGGGGCAACCGCAGGCACGGGGAGCTGTTTTTT | CASSLGGNRRHGELFF
TRBJ1-1 | TRBV30 | - | - | TGTGCCTGGAGTCCGACAACTGAAGCTTTCTTT | CAWSPTTEAFF
TRBJ2-7 | TRBV6-6 | - | - | TGTGCCAGCAGTTACTCCGGAACTGACCCGGGAATGCAGTACTTC | CASSYSGTDPGMQYF
TRBJ1-6 | TRBV19 | TRBD1 | - | TGTGCCAGTAGTTTGGACAGGGAATCACCCCTCCACTTT | CASSLDRESPLHF
TRBJ1-1 | TRBV5-6 | - | - | TGTGCCAGCAGCTTGCTCCGGGACAAAATTTATGAAGCTTTCTTT | CASSLLRDKIYEAFF
TRBJ1-2 | TRBV18 | TRBD1 | - | TGTGCCAGCTCCCAGGGGGAGGACTATGGCTACACCTTC | CASSQGEDYGYTF
TRBJ2-3 | TRBV29-1 | - | - | TGCAGCGTCGACCTCTATGCGGACACAGATACGCAGTATTTT | CSVDLYADTDTQYF
TRBJ1-1 | TRBV4-1 | - | - | TGCGCCAGCAGGTACAGGGAAAACACTGAAGCTTTCTTT | CASRYRENTEAFF
TRBJ2-1 | TRBV7-8 | TRBD2 | once | TGTGCCAGCAGCTCGGGACTAGCCGTCTACAATGAGCAGTTCTTC | CASSSGLAVYNEQFF
TRBJ1-5 | TRBV28 | TRBD1 | - | TGTGCCAGTTCGACAGGGCCTCGACAGCCCCAGCATTTT | CASSTGPRQPQHF
TRBJ2-7 | TRBV7-2 | - | few | TGTGCCAGCAGCTTAGTTCGGTACGAGCAGTACTTC | CASSLVRYEQYF
TRBJ2-6 | TRBV27 | - | once | TGTGCCAGCAGTTTAAGGGGTTTTGGGGCCAACGTCCTGACTTTC | CASSLRGFGANVLTF
TRBJ1-4 | TRBV7-9 | - | - | TGTGCCAGCAGCCCCATGGGGGGGAATGAAAAACTGTTTTTT | CASSPMGGNEKLFF
TRBJ2-1 | TRBV9 | TRBD1 | - | TGTGCCAGCAGCGTAGGACAGGGGATCGACAATGAGCAGTTCTTC | CASSVGQGIDNEQFF
TRBJ1-5 | TRBV19 | - | few | TGTGCCAGTAGTATAGTCACAGGGAGCAATCAGCCCCAGCATTTT | CASSIVTGSNQPQHF
TRBJ1-2 | TRBV28 | - | - | TGTGCCAGCGGACTGGACGGCACAGGGTTATATAGCTACACCTTC | CASGLDGTGLYSYTF